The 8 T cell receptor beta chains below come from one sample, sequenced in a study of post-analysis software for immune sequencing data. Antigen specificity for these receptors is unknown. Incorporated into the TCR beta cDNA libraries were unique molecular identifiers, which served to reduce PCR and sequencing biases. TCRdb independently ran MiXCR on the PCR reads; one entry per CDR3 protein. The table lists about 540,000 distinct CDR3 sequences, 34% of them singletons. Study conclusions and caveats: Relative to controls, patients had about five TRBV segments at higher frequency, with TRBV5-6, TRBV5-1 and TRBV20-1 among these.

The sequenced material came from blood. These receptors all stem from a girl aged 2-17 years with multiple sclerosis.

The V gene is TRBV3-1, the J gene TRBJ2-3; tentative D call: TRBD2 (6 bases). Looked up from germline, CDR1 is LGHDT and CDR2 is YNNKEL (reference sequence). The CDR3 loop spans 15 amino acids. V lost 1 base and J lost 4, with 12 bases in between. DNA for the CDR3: TGTGCCAGCAGCCAAGGTGGGGGGATCGCAGATACGCAGTATTTT. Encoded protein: CASSQGGGIADTQYF.

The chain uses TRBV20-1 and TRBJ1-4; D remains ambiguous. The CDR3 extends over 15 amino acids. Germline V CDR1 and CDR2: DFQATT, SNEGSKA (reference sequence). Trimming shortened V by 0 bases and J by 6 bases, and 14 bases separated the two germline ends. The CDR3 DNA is TGCAGTGCTAGAGATGGGAGGGAGTGGTATGAAAAACTGTTTTTT. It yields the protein CSARDGREWYEKLFF.

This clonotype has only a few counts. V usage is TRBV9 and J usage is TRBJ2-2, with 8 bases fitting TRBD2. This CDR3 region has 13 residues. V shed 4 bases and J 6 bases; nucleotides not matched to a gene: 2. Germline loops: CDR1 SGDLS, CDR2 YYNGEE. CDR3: CASSSGGPGELFF. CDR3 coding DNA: TGTGCCAGCAGCTCGGGGGGGCCCGGGGAGCTGTTTTTT. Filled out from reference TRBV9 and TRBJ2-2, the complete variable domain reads DSGVTQTPKHLITATGQRVTLRCSPRSGDLSVYWYQQSLDQGLQFLIQYYNGEERAKGNILERFSAQQFPDLHSELNLSSLELGDSALYFCASSSGGPGELFFGEGSRLTVL.

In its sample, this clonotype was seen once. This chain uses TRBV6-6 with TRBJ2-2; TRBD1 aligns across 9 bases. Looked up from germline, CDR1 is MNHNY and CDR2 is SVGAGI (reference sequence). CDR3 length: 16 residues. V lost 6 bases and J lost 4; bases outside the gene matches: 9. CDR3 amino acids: CASRLTTGGVTGELFF. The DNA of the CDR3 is TGTGCCAGCAGACTTACGACAGGGGGGGTCACCGGGGAGCTGTTTTTT.

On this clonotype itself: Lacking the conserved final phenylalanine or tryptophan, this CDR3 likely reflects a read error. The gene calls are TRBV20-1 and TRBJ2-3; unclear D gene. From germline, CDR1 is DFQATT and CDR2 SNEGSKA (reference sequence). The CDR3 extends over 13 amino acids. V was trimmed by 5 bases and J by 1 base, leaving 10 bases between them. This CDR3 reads CSAFTDRTDTQYV. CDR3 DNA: TGCAGTGCTTTCACCGACCGCACAGATACGCAGTATGTT.

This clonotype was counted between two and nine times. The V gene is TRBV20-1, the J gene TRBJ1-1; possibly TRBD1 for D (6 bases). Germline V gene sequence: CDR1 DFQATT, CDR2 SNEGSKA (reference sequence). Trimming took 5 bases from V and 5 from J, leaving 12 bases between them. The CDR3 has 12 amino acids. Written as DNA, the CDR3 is TGCAGTGCTGAAACAGGGAGGACTGAAGCTTTCTTT. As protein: CSAETGRTEAFF.

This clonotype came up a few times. The CDR3 here is CASREQGATDTQYF. CDR3 DNA sequence: TGTGCCAGCAGGGAACAGGGGGCGACAGATACGCAGTATTTT. The V and J genes are TRBV28 and TRBJ2-3; 9 bases are shared with TRBD1. The length of the CDR3 is 14 residues. V gave up 6 bases and J gave up 3 bases; unmatched junction bases: 4. Germline V gene sequence: CDR1 MDHEN, CDR2 SYDVKM.

The CDR3 bases are TGTGCCATCAGTGGGGAACTAGCGCGCAACGAGCAGTACTTC. Encoded protein: CAISGELARNEQYF. This rearrangement joins TRBV10-3 to TRBJ2-7; 7 bases agree with TRBD2. Germline V gene data show CDR1 as ENHRY and CDR2 as SYGVKD. The CDR3 is 14 amino acids. The V segment lost 4 bases and the J segment 5 bases; nucleotides outside the gene matches: 8.